These 5 T cell receptor beta chains originate from one sample sequenced in a study of OX40 agonist ivuxolimab in advanced cancers. The method behind the library was the immunoSEQ multiplex PCR assay. TCRdb stores this immuneACCESS table with in-frame sequences only. Part of the clones is absent; in the studies checked, under half of the shortfall reflects unresolved V genes, and no reason is known for the rest. Here the sample has 7,000 or so clones; about four fifths occur a single time. The top ten hold 28% of the sample. The sample here was CD4+ or CD8+ T cells sorted from blood, taken in a trial of the OX40 agonist ivuxolimab. The receptors were gathered from an adult with an advanced solid tumor such as melanoma, head and neck, liver or kidney cancer.

This clone was counted a few times. This chain uses TRBV11-1 with TRBJ2-7; D is ambiguous. V was clipped by 3 bases and J by 2 bases, with 5 bases between them. CDR1 SGHAT and CDR2 FQDESV come from the germline V gene (reference sequence). The CDR3 spans 12 residues. The CDR3 DNA is TGTGCCAGCAGCTTTGATACCTACGAGCAGTACTTC. Translated: CASSFDTYEQYF.

The genes are TRBV2 and TRBJ2-4; D may correspond to TRBD1 or TRBD2 (6 bases each). Germline CDR1 reads SNHLY; CDR2 reads FYNNEI. The ends were cut back, 6 bases at V and 0 bases at J, with 18 bases in the middle. The CDR3 length is 17 residues. CDR3 sequence (DNA): TGTGCCAGCAGCCCCCAAGAGGGGGGAGTAGCCAAAAACATTCAGTACTTC. Protein sequence: CASSPQEGGVAKNIQYF.

This clone was counted between two and nine times. The J gene is TRBJ2-5, the V gene TRBV7-9, with TRBD1 matching over 7 bases. From germline, CDR1 is SEHNR and CDR2 FQNEAQ (reference sequence). Trimming cost V 5 bases and J 9 bases; bases outside gene matches: 9. The CDR3 length is 13 residues. CDR3 in DNA: TGTGCCAGCAGCCGGGACAGCGACATGTCCCAGTACTTC. It specifies CASSRDSDMSQYF.

The chain is built from TRBV6-6 and TRBJ2-7, with 9 positions matching TRBD1. Germline CDR1 and CDR2: MNHNY and SVGAGI (reference sequence). J was trimmed by 1 base and V by 4 bases; bases with no gene match: 5. The CDR3 loop spans 15 amino acids. The CDR3 coding sequence is TGTGCCAGCAGTTTGGACAGGGGCAGTTCCTACGAGCAGTACTTC. As protein: CASSLDRGSSYEQYF.

This clone was detected once. The V and J genes are TRBV19 and TRBJ1-5; the D gene is possibly TRBD1 (6 bases). V was pared by 3 bases and J by 0 bases, with 21 bases between. From germline, CDR1 is LNHDA and CDR2 SQIVND (reference sequence). This CDR3 is built from 19 residues. The CDR3 region is CASSMSPDRTAYSNQPQHF. CDR3 nucleotide sequence: TGTGCCAGTAGTATGTCCCCAGACCGGACAGCATATAGCAATCAGCCCCAGCATTTT.